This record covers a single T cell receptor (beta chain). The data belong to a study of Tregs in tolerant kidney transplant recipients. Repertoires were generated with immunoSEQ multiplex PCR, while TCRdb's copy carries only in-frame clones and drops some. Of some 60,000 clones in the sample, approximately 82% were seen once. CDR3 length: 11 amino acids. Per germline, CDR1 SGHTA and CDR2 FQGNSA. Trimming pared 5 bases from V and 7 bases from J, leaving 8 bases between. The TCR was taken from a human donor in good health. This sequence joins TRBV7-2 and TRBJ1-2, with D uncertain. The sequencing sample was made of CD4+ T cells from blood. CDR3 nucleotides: TGTGCCAGCAGCCCCCTTAGTGGCTACACCTTC. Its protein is CASSPLSGYTF.